This entry describes one T cell receptor beta chain. About 37,500 genome equivalents of blood DNA were amplified for TRB. This specimen belongs to a study of T cell clusters in autoimmune cytopenias. Looking at the study overall: Per sample, median TRB depth was approximately 54,000 reads, yielding a median roughly 2,000 distinct clonotypes.

Germline CDR1 and CDR2: MNHEY and SVGAGI. CDR3 size: 16 residues. TRB rearrangements were amplified by touch-down multiplex PCR with mixed TRB-A/B primers. TCRdb reanalyzed the multiplex PCR reads and collapses them to one entry per CDR3 protein, without DNA. The record lists approximately 13,000 distinct CDR3 sequences, of which the ten most abundant hold less than 25%. In addition, the sample was reused for a study of T cell repertoires in aging, cancer and after chemotherapy. That paper notes: Over several months to years, re-sampled healthy donor repertoires clearly shared clones. The whole study produced a dataset of millions of TCR reads. Untreated cancer patients had significantly lower blood TCR diversity than age-matched healthy donors.

This TCR came from a human donor in good health. The source material was peripheral blood. The chain combines TRBV6-5 with TRBJ2-7; the D gene TCRdb calls, TRBD1, cannot be checked with no DNA. CDR3 region: CASRELGGRGEYEQYF.